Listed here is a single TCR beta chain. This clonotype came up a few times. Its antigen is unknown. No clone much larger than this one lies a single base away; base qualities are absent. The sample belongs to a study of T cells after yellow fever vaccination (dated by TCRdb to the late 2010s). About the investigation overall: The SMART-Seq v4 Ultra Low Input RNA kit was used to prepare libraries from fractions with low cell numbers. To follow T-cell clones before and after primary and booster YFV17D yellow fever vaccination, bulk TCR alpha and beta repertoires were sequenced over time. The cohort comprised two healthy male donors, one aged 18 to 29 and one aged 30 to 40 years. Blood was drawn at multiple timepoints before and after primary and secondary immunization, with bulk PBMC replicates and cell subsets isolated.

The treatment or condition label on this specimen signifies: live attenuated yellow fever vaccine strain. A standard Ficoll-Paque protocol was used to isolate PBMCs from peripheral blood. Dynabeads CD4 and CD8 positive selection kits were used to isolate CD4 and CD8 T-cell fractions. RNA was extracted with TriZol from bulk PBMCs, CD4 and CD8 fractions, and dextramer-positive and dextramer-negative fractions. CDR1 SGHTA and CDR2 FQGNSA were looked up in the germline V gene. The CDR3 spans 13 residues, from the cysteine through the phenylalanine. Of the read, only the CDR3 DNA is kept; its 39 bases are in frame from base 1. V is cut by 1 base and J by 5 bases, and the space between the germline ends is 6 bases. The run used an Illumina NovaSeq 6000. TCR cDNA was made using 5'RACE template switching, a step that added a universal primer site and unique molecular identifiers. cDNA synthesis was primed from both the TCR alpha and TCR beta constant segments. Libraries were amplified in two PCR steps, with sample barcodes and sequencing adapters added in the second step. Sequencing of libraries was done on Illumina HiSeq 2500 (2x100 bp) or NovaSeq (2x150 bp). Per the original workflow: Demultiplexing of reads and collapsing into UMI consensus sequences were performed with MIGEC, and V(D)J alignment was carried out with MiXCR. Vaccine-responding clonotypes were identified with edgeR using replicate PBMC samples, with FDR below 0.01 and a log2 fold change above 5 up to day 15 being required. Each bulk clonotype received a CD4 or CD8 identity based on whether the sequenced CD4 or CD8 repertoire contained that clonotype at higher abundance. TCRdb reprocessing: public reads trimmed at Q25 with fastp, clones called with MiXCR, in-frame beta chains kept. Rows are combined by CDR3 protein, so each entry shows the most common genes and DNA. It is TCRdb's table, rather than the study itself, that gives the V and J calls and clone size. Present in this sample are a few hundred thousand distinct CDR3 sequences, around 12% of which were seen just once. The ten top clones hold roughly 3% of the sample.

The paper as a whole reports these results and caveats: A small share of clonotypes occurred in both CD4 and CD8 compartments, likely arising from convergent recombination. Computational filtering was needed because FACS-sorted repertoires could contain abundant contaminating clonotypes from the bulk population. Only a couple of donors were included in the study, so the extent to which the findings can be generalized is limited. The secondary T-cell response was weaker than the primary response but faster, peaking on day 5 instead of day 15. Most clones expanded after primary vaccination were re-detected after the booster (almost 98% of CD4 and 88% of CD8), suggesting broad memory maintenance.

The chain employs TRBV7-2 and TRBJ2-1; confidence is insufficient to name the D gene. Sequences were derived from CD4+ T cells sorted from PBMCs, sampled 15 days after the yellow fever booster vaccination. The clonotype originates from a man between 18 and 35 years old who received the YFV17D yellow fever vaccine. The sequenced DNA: TGTGCCAGCAGCTTAGTGGAGAACAATGAGCAGTTCTTC. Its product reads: CASSLVENNEQFF.